The source of this TCR beta chain is a study of identical twins. Germline V gene lookup returns CDR1 MNHNS and CDR2 SASEGT. The CDR3 runs to 14 residues. V was pared by 5 bases and J by 11 bases, with 19 bases between. Template switching supplied a universal primer site; unique molecular identifiers were carried on the cDNA. TCRdb reanalysed the 5' RACE reads using MiXCR and keeps one entry per CDR3 protein. Found here are 470,000 or so distinct CDR3 sequences, about 24% of them singletons; the top ten hold approximately 2.9%. These same records also appear under a second study, on T cells expressing NK-cell markers. That source reports: Similarly, these clonotypes led the CD3+CD56-NKG2C+ fraction as well in a few donors.

The specimen sequenced was CD4+ T cells sorted from blood. The receptor was isolated from a young woman in good health. The chain joins TRBV6-1 to TRBJ1-5; a weak D match, TRBD1 (5 bases). For the CDR3, the DNA is TGTGCCAGCAGTCCCCGGGACGGGACTTCGACCCAGCATTTT. This codes for CASSPRDGTSTQHF.